This entry features one TCR beta chain sequence. This clonotype was observed a single time. Its antigen is not yet known. No base quality information exists; no much larger clone differs at one position. A single read counts as weak evidence. The method behind the library was 5' RACE. These reads were obtained on an Illumina HiSeq 2500. A second PCR of roughly 6 to 12 cycles was run with a J-beta primer mix and a sample-barcoded 5' primer. Each TCR beta cDNA molecule received a unique molecular identifier from a template-switch 5' adaptor carrying 12 random nucleotides. At least 3 million CDR3-containing paired-end reads were obtained from each sample. The Mint cDNA synthesis kit, primed by a TRBC-specific oligonucleotide, was used to synthesize first-strand cDNA from all RNA. All cDNA was treated with uracil-DNA glycosylase and then went through a first 18-cycle PCR with the universal primers M1SS and BC2_uni_R. Per the authors' processing: For normalization, 1 million high-quality reads were randomly selected from each sample, with every read carrying a distinct molecular identifier. Instead of being binned into consensus sequences, reads that shared molecular identifiers were thrown out. MiTCR, set to a Q25 quality threshold and the strictest error-elimination algorithm, was used for CDR3 identification, clonotype clustering and error correction. Lower-bound total TCR beta diversity was estimated with a nonparametric unseen species model using Euler transformation. Through fastp at Q25 and MiXCR, TCRdb rebuilt clones from the public reads, retaining in-frame beta chains. Identical CDR3 proteins give one entry, which carries the most common genes and DNA. V and J calls and clone size were set by TCRdb, not the authors. Present in this sample are 800,000 to 950,000 distinct CDR3 sequences, 36% of which were seen just once. The ten largest make up roughly 13% of the sample.

These data originate in a study of blood T cells in healthy people across ages (dated by TCRdb to about 2015). In terms of the full investigation: Template switching captured roughly one uniquely barcoded TCR beta cDNA molecule per two T cells in model experiments. Age-related changes in TCR beta repertoire diversity were measured in the study by deep sequencing normalized with unique cDNA molecular identifiers. Four age groups were formed from the donors: young (average 16 years), middle-aged (less than 40), aged (about 62) and long-lived (82). To avoid experimental bias, donors of different ages were distributed randomly across sequencing lanes. Using the same blood draw, the study looked at two additional independent replicas of 1 million unique cDNA reads for two donors, one aged 18 to 30 and the other aged 80 or older. What the research found in general, with its limitations: Estimates of total diversity based on one million sequenced T cells were considered lower bounds and underestimates. The CMV infection status of donors was not known, potentially confounding age-related changes in expanded clonotypes. Observed TCR beta diversity correlated strongly with the percentage of naive T cells measured by flow cytometry. The long-lived group showed more naive CD4+ T cells, fewer expanded clones and increased TCR diversity than the aged group, suggesting age selection. Conclusive comparison of naive and antigen-experienced compartments was prevented by the profiling of bulk unsorted PBMCs. As age increased, observed TCR beta diversity per million T cells dropped in a roughly linear way, and a significant reduction was already evident by age 40.

The 39 donors, aged about 6 to 90 years, were systemically healthy Caucasian individuals from Russia. Each donor gave 9.5 to 10 milliliters of peripheral blood, drawn into EDTA-treated Vacutainer tubes. PBMCs were isolated by Ficoll-Paque density-gradient centrifugation, with at least 6 million obtained per sample. Total RNA, at least 5 micrograms per sample, was extracted from PBMCs with Trizol reagent. For every donor, an aliquot of PBMCs went through flow cytometry to measure the percentages of naive CD45RAhigh/CD27high T cells. There are 11 amino acids in the CDR3, from cysteine to phenylalanine inclusive. CDR3 DNA only is kept here, 33 bases in frame from base 1.

The clonotype was recovered from a man aged 18 to 35 in good health. The chain is encoded by TRBV21-1 joined to TRBJ1-2. TRBV21-1 is termed a pseudogene. The sample was blood. The CDR3 corresponds to CASRPNYGYTF. The sequenced DNA: TGTGCCAGCCGGCCTAACTATGGCTACACCTTC.